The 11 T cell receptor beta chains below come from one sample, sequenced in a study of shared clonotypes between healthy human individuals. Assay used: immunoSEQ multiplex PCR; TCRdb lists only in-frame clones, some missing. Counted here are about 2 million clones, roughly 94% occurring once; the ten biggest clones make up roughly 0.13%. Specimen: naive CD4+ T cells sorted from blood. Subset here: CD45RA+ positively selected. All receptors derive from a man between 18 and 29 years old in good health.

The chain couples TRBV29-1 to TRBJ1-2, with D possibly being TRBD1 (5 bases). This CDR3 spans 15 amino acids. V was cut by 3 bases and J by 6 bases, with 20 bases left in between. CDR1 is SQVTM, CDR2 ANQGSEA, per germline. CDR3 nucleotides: TGCAGCGTTGACGCATCCGCGTGGGGGGTTGATGGCTACACCTTC. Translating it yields CSVDASAWGVDGYTF.

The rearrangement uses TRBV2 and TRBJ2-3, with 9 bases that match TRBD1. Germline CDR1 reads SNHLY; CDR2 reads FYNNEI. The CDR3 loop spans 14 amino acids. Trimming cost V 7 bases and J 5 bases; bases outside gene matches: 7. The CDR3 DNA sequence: TGTGCCAGCATTCGGGACAGGGCCCAAGATACGCAGTATTTT. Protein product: CASIRDRAQDTQYF.

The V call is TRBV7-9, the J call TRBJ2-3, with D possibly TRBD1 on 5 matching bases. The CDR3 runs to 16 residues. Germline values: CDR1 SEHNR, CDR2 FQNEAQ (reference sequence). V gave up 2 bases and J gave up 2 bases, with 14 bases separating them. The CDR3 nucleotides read TGTGCCAGCAGCTTAAAAGGGGATGCAAACACAGATACGCAGTATTTT. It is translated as CASSLKGDANTDTQYF. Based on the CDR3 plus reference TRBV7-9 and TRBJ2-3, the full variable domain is DTGVSQNPRHKITKRGQNVTFRCDPISEHNRLYWYRQTLGQGPEFLTYFQNEAQLEKSRLLSDRFSAERPKGSFSTLEIQRTEQGDSAMYLCASSLKGDANTDTQYFGPGTRLTVL.

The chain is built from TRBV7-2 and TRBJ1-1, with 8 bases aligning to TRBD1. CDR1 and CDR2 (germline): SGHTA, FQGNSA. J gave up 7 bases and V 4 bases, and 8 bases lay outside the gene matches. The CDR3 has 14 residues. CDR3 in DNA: TGTGCCAGCAGCTCACTCTCCGGGACAGGTGAAGCTTTCTTT. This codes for CASSSLSGTGEAFF.

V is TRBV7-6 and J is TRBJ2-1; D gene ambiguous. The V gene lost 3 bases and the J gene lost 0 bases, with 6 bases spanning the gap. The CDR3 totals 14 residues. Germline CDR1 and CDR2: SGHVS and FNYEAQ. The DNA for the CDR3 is TGTGCCAGCAGCTTCGGAACCTCCTACAATGAGCAGTTCTTC. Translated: CASSFGTSYNEQFF.

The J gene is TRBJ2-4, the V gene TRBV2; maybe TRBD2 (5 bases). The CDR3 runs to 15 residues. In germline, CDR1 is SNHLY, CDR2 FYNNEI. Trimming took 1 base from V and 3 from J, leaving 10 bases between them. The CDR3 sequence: CASSEGGAGKNIQYF. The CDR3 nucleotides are TGTGCCAGCAGTGAAGGGGGAGCCGGCAAAAACATTCAGTACTTC.

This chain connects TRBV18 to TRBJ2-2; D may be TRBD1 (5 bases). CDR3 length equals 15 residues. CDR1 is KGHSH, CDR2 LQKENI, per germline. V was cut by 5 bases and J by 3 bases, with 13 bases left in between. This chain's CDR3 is CASSSGDSHTGELFF. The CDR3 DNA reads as TGTGCCAGCTCATCGGGCGACAGTCACACCGGGGAGCTGTTTTTT.

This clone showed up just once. The CDR3 loop reads CASSSKDRLNEKLFF. CDR3 bases: TGTGCCAGCAGCTCCAAGGACAGACTTAATGAAAAACTGTTTTTT. The chain employs TRBV5-4 and TRBJ1-4, with D tentatively TRBD1 (6 bases). Germline V gene data show CDR1 as SGHNT and CDR2 as YYREEE (reference sequence). Trimming shortened V by 3 bases and J by 4 bases, and 13 bases separated the two germline ends. CDR3 length: 15 amino acids.

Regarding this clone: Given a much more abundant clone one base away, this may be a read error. The CDR3 region has the DNA TGTGCCAGCAGCTTAGGGCGGGCCCCCTACGAGCAGTACTTC. Translating it yields CASSLGRAPYEQYF. The rearrangement links TRBV7-2 to TRBJ2-7, with a possible D match to TRBD2 (5 bases). The germline CDR1 and CDR2 sequences are SGHTA and FQGNSA. V was cut by 1 base and J by 2 bases, with 9 bases left in between. The CDR3 totals 14 residues.

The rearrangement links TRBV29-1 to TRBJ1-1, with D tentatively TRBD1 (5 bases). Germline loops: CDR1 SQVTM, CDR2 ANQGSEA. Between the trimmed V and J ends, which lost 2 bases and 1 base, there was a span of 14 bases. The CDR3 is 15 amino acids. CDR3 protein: CSVELSGQGNTEAFF. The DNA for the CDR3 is TGCAGCGTTGAATTGTCCGGGCAGGGGAACACTGAAGCTTTCTTT.

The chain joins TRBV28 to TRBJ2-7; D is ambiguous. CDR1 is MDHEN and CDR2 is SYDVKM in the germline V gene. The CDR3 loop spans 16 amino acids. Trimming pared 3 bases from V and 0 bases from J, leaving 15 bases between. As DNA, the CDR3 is TGTGCCAGCAGTTTTGAATTTGTATTACCCTCCTACGAGCAGTACTTC. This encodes CASSFEFVLPSYEQYF.